These T cell receptor beta chains were read from a single sample in a study of cytomegalovirus exposure and HLA in healthy donors. Data came from immunoSEQ multiplex PCR; TCRdb stores just in-frame clones and leaves some out. Found here are about 250,000 clones, approximately 87% of them singletons; the top ten hold around 3%. The sequenced sample consisted of PBMCs. The receptors come from a man aged 18 to 30 in good health and CMV-seronegative. CDR3s include the opening cysteine and the closing phenylalanine or tryptophan. Each record gives: V gene, CDR3 protein.

TRBV6-4,CASSEGGGTDTQYF
TRBV9,CASSLRPGVTGELFF
TRBV7-2,CASSPWPRESGANVLTF
TRBV27,CASSSGQGASREQYF
TRBV28,CASSTRQGDHSNQPQHF
TRBV6-5,CASSYSTRGSYEQYF
TRBV14,CASSQTGTGNGEQYF
TRBV7-2,CASSPLGGMGTEAFF
TRBV5-1,CASSSPSGIDEQYF
TRBV4-3,CASSQSSGRAFDEQFF
TRBV2,CASILSGMSTDTQYF
TRBV7-8,CASSLAWQGEVDYEQYF
TRBV10-3,CAISTGSYGNTIYF
TRBV28,CASSLYPSGNEQFF
TRBV7-8,CASSLGQGGFLSPLHF
TRBV4-1,CASSHKSFGTGDDGYTF
TRBV4-3,CASSQRLAADTQYF
TRBV4-1,CASSQEGGTEAFF
TRBV6-1,CASNNLDGSETQYF
TRBV11-2,CASSPRPRGPRNYGYTF
TRBV5-1,CASSPRDIPFGWLGELFF
TRBV7-2,CASRQTGVNSPLHF
TRBV7-2,CASSPLGGDGNTIYF
TRBV4-1,CASSHQGGTPLHF
TRBV19,CASSPVMLRTEAFF
TRBV10-3,CAISGQAESSYEQYF
TRBV27,CASSSKGAGASSYNEQFF
TRBV5-1,CASSSGGKTYEQYF
TRBV7-9,CASSWGENQPQHF
TRBV6-5,CASSWGTGNPYEQYF
TRBV18,CASSRPGTGYNEQFF
TRBV9,CASSLSTGELFF
TRBV5-1,CASSLGSGGGQMWNTEAFF
TRBV27,CASSSTRGIGETQYF
TRBV2,CASSVVGVSDTQYF
TRBV4-2,CASSHRPGTYEQYF
TRBV10-2,CAAADWVQAFF
TRBV5-1,CASSLYSYNEQFF
TRBV7-2,CASSLAGTSGIYEQYF
TRBV7-2,CASSNRGGNNNEQFF
TRBV28,CASSSSLSSYNSPLHF
TRBV5-1,CASSLYGGPPTNEKLFF
TRBV7-8,CASSGTGMGLETQYF
TRBV2,CASKGQEQFF
TRBV27,CASGRGTQYF
TRBV11-2,CASSLDPSDLAEAFF
TRBV5-4,CASSSVGGQETQYF
TRBV5-4,CASSLVGGTGTLTF
TRBV4-2,CASSQGGLAGLTGELFF
TRBV2,CASSDATLETLYEQYF
TRBV7-9,CASSATGGNQPQHF
TRBV7-2,CASSLVREVEQYF
TRBV4-1,CASSLSAVEKTQYF